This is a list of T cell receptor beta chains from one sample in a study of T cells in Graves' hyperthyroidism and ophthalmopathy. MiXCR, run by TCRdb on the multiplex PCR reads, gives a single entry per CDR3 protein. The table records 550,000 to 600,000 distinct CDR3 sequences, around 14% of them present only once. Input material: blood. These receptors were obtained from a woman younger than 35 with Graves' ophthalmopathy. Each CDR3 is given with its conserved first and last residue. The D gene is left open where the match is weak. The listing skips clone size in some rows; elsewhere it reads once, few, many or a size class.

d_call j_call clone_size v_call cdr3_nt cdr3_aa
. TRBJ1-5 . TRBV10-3 TGTGCCATCAGCACGACAGGAGGCAATCAGCCCCAGCATTTT CAISTTGGNQPQHF
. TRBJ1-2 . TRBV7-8 TGTGCCAGCAGCTTACTTGGACCGGCCTATGGCTACACCTTC CASSLLGPAYGYTF
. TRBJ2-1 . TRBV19 TGTGCCAGTAGCCCGGGACTCCCAAATGAGCAGTTCTTC CASSPGLPNEQFF
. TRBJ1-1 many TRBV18 TGTGCCAGCTCAAGACAGCCGAACACTGAAGCTTTCTTT CASSRQPNTEAFF
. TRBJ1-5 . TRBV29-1 TGCAGCGTTCGCGGGGGGGATAGCAATCAGCCCCAGCATTTT CSVRGGDSNQPQHF
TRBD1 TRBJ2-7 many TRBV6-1 TGTGCCAGCAGGACTCAGGGGGCAGTTTACGAGCAGTACTTC CASRTQGAVYEQYF
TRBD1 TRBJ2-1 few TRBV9 TGTGCCAGCAGCGTAACAGGGGGTCACTACAATGAGCAGTTCTTC CASSVTGGHYNEQFF
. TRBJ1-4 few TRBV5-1 TGCGCCAGCAGCTTGGAGGGACGGGTGAGGGAAAAACTGTTTTTT CASSLEGRVREKLFF
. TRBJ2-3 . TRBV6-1 TGTGCCAGCAGTTCAGGGGAACATACGCAGTATTTT CASSSGEHTQYF
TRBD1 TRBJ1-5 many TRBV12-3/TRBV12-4 TGTGCCAGCAGTTTAGTTCGGACAGGGAGAGTTCAGCCCCAGCATTTT CASSLVRTGRVQPQHF
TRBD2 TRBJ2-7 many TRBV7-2 TGTGCCAGCAGCTCCGGTTTAGCGGGGAGCTCCTACGAGCAGTACTTC CASSSGLAGSSYEQYF
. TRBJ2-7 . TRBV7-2 TGTGCCAGCAGCTTGGGGACTGGACCGTACTACGAGCAGTACTTC CASSLGTGPYYEQYF
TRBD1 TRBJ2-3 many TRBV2 TGTGCCAGCAGTGGGGTCAGGGACAGGGTCACAGATACGCAGTATTTT CASSGVRDRVTDTQYF
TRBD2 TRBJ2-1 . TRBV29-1 TGCAGCGTTTCAACCGGGACTAGCAGCTACAATGAGCAGTTCTTC CSVSTGTSSYNEQFF
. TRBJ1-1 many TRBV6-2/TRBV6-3 TGTGCCAGCAGCCCCGGACGGTGGGGGACTGAAGCTTTCTTT CASSPGRWGTEAFF
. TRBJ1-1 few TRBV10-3 TGTGCCATCAGCGAAGGAGGAGAGGGGGAACGCACTGAAGCTTTCTTT CAISEGGEGERTEAFF
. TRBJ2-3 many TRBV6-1 TGTGCCAGCAGTTATTTTCCGGCCATTGGGGCACCAGATACGCAGTATTTT CASSYFPAIGAPDTQYF
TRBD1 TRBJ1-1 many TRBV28 TGTGCCAGCGGACTTCCGGGACAGGGAATAAACACTGAAGCTTTCTTT CASGLPGQGINTEAFF
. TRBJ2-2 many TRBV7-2 TGTGCCAGCAGCTTCAACCGGGACGCGAACACCGGGGAGCTGTTTTTT CASSFNRDANTGELFF
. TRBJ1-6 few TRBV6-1 TGTGCCAGCAGTGAACTGGGTTTGGATTCACCCCTCCACTTT CASSELGLDSPLHF
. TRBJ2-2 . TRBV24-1 TGTGCCACCAGTGATCCCGCGAGGGAGATCTACACCGGGGAGCTGTTTTTT CATSDPAREIYTGELFF
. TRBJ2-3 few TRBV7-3 TGTGCCAGCAGCTTGTGGACCACCGTTAGAGATACGCAGTATTTT CASSLWTTVRDTQYF